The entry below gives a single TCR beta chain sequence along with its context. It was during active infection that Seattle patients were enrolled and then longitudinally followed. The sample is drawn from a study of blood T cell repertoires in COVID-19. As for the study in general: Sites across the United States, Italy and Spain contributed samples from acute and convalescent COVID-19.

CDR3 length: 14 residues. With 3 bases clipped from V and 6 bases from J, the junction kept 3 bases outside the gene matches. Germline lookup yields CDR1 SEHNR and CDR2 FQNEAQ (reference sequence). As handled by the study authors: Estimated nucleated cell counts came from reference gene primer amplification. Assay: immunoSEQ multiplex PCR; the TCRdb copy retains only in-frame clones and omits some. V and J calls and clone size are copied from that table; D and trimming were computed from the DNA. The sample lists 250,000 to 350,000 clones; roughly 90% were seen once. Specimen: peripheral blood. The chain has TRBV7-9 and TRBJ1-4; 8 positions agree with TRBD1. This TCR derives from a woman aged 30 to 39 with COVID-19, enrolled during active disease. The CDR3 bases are TGTGCCAGCAGCTTGGACAGGGAGTATGAAAAACTGTTTTTT. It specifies CASSLDREYEKLFF.